This TCR beta chain was recovered during a study of cytomegalovirus exposure and HLA in healthy donors. The PCR ran on 60 Vbeta and 13 Jbeta primers. The method was immunoSEQ multiplex PCR; TCRdb's version includes in-frame clones alone and lacks a portion of them. The data show about 170,000 clones, 75% to 90% seen once. Trimming removed 4 bases at V and 1 base at J, with 9 bases between. The CDR3 loop spans 14 amino acids. Germline V CDR1 and CDR2: SGHNT, YYREEE (reference sequence). The receptor was isolated from a male donor in good health and CMV-seronegative. The J gene is TRBJ1-5, the V gene TRBV5-4, with a possible D match to TRBD1 (5 bases). Material: PBMCs. The CDR3 protein is CASSQAGSNQPQHF. CDR3 in DNA: TGTGCCAGCAGCCAAGCAGGGAGCAATCAGCCCCAGCATTTT.